Following are 27 T cell receptor beta chains from one sample sequenced in a study of blood T cell repertoires in COVID-19. TCRdb's copy holds only in-frame clones and misses some; the assay was immunoSEQ multiplex PCR. The repertoire holds about 150,000 clones, with roughly 90% as singletons. The sequencing input was peripheral blood. The receptors here all came from a woman aged 60-75 years with active or convalescent COVID-19.

The chain recombines TRBV3-1 (or the pseudogene TRBV3-2) with TRBJ2-7; D perhaps matches TRBD1 (5 bases). V was trimmed by 0 bases and J by 3 bases, leaving 12 bases between them. Germline V gene lookup returns CDR1 LGHDT and CDR2 YNNKEL (reference sequence). CDR3 length equals 15 residues. The CDR3, as DNA: TGTGCCAGCAGCCAAGATTGGTACAGGAGCTACGAGCAGTACTTC. Its translation is CASSQDWYRSYEQYF.

This rearrangement joins TRBV15 to TRBJ1-3; no definite D call. Germline V gene sequence: CDR1 LNHNV, CDR2 YYDKDF (reference sequence). V was pared by 6 bases and J by 0 bases, with 6 bases between. The CDR3 covers 13 residues. The chain's CDR3 is CATSMSSGNTIYF. As DNA, the CDR3 is TGTGCCACCAGTATGAGCTCTGGAAACACCATATATTTT.

A single count supports this clone. The chain employs TRBV6-5 and TRBJ2-1, with TRBD2 matching 11 bases. The ends lost 6 bases at V and 3 bases at J; junction bases unmatched: 4. This CDR3 is built from 15 residues. Germline loops: CDR1 MNHEY, CDR2 SVGAGI. The CDR3 loop is CASSSLAGGYNEQFF. CDR3 nucleotide sequence: TGTGCCAGCAGCTCCCTAGCGGGGGGCTACAATGAGCAGTTCTTC.

V is TRBV5-4 and J is TRBJ1-1; 11 bases fit TRBD1. Germline V CDR1 and CDR2: SGHNT, YYREEE (reference sequence). The CDR3 length is 18 residues. Losses at the gene ends were 4 bases for V and 0 bases for J; bases not matched to a gene: 11. CDR3 DNA: TGTGCCAGCAGCCCTGGGACAGGGGGGTGGAACATGAACACTGAAGCTTTCTTT. Translated: CASSPGTGGWNMNTEAFF.

The V call is TRBV6-5, the J call TRBJ2-7, with 9 bases matching TRBD1. The CDR3 runs to 13 residues. Trimming removed 4 bases from V and 6 bases from J; junction bases left unmatched: 4. Germline V gives CDR1 MNHEY, CDR2 SVGAGI. CDR3 sequence: CASSLTGGGEQYF. CDR3 DNA: TGTGCCAGCAGTTTGACAGGGGGAGGCGAGCAGTACTTC.

V is TRBV6-5 and J is TRBJ1-3; possible D gene TRBD1, 5 bases. The length of the CDR3 is 15 residues. Germline CDR1 and CDR2: MNHEY and SVGAGI. The ends were cut back, 3 bases at V and 0 bases at J, with 9 bases in the middle. CDR3 amino acids: CASSYGAGSGNTIYF. The CDR3 DNA reads as TGTGCCAGCAGTTATGGGGCAGGCTCTGGAAACACCATATATTTT.

This chain links TRBV4-3 with TRBJ1-2; 12 bases fit TRBD1. The CDR3 sequence is 17 residues long. V lost 3 bases to trimming and J lost 5 bases; unmatched junction nucleotides: 10. Germline CDR1 LGHNA, CDR2 YSLEER. CDR3 coding DNA: TGCGCCAGCAGCCAGGCGGTGGGACAGGGGGCTTCGTATGGCTACACCTTC. This encodes CASSQAVGQGASYGYTF.

The chain recombines TRBV9 with TRBJ1-2; 7 nucleotides line up with TRBD1. V shed 2 bases, J shed 3 bases, and the junction held 7 bases outside the gene matches. The CDR3 contains 15 residues. The germline CDR1 and CDR2 sequences are SGDLS and YYNGEE. The CDR3 DNA is TGTGCCAGCAGCGTCGGACAGGAGAGGTACTATGGCTACACCTTC. This encodes CASSVGQERYYGYTF.

The chain couples TRBV27 to TRBJ1-2; 8 positions match TRBD1. V dropped 6 bases and J dropped 3; count of bases not matched to a gene: 9. This CDR3 has 15 residues. Germline values: CDR1 MNHEY, CDR2 SMNVEV (reference sequence). The DNA for the CDR3 is TGTGCCAGCAGCCGGACAGGGAGAAAGGACTATGGCTACACCTTC. Translated: CASSRTGRKDYGYTF.

The V call is TRBV19, the J call TRBJ1-1; TRBD1 agrees at 8 bases. J gave up 8 bases and V 7 bases, and 12 bases lay outside the gene matches. Looked up from germline, CDR1 is LNHDA and CDR2 is SQIVND (reference sequence). The CDR3 has 14 amino acids. CDR3 loop: CASTNRGLKIEAFF. CDR3 in DNA: TGTGCCAGTACAAACAGGGGGTTGAAGATAGAAGCTTTCTTT.

V is TRBV4-3 and J is TRBJ2-2; D might be TRBD2 (5 bases). V lost 4 bases and J 6 bases, leaving 12 bases between the germline ends. The germline V gene encodes CDR1 LGHNA and CDR2 YSLEER. The CDR3 totals 14 residues. In DNA form, the CDR3 reads TGCGCCAGCAGCCGCCGGGGAACGGCCGGGGAGCTGTTTTTT. This encodes CASSRRGTAGELFF.

The gene calls are TRBV6-5 and TRBJ1-2; D possibly corresponds to TRBD1 (6 bases). CDR1 and CDR2 (germline): MNHEY, SVGAGI. The CDR3 covers 15 residues. Between the trimmed V and J ends, which lost 5 bases and 4 bases, there was a span of 17 bases. The CDR3 reads CASSHTGILGYGYTF. DNA of the CDR3: TGTGCCAGCAGTCACACAGGGATTTTGGGCTATGGCTACACCTTC.

The chain couples TRBV24-1 to TRBJ2-5; TRBD2 agrees at 10 bases. V dropped 3 bases and J dropped 1; count of bases not matched to a gene: 4. The CDR3 is made up of 16 amino acids. Germline CDR1 is KGHDR and CDR2 is SFDVKD. The CDR3 is CATSDPSGGLQETQYF. As DNA, the CDR3 is TGTGCCACCAGTGATCCTAGCGGGGGCCTCCAAGAGACCCAGTACTTC.

This chain links TRBV7-3 with TRBJ2-1, with 7 bases matching TRBD2. J was trimmed by 3 bases and V by 2 bases; bases with no gene match: 7. Germline V CDR1 and CDR2: SGHTA, FQGTGA. CDR3 length: 16 amino acids. DNA of the CDR3: TGTGCCAGCAGCTTATGGGGGGGTAGTAGCTACAATGAGCAGTTCTTC. Protein product: CASSLWGGSSYNEQFF.

The chain employs TRBV6-1 and TRBJ2-5, with 10 bases lining up with TRBD2. The CDR3 runs 14 residues. The germline gives CDR1 MNHNS, CDR2 SASEGT. V gave up 4 bases and J gave up 7 bases; unmatched junction bases: 6. This CDR3 reads CASSAAGGPRTQYF. The CDR3 DNA reads TGTGCCAGCAGTGCAGCGGGGGGGCCGCGGACCCAGTACTTC.

The J gene is TRBJ2-6, the V gene TRBV27; perhaps TRBD1 as D (5 bases). Trimming shortened V by 8 bases and J by 4 bases, and 18 bases separated the two germline ends. The germline V gene has CDR1 MNHEY and CDR2 SMNVEV (reference sequence). The CDR3 is made up of 16 amino acids. CDR3 in amino acids: CASSIWGVPGANVLTF. CDR3 nucleotide sequence: TGTGCCAGCTCTATCTGGGGCGTTCCCGGGGCCAACGTCCTGACTTTC.

V and J are TRBV19 and TRBJ1-2; tentatively, D is TRBD1 (6 bases). Germline V gene lookup returns CDR1 LNHDA and CDR2 SQIVND (reference sequence). Deletions cut 6 bases from V and 4 bases from J, with 12 bases between. CDR3 length equals 13 residues. Here the CDR3 DNA reads TGTGCCAGTAGAGGTCAGGGGATCTATGGCTACACCTTC. Residues: CASRGQGIYGYTF. The whole variable domain, filled in from reference TRBV19 and TRBJ1-2, reads DGGITQSPKYLFRKEGQNVTLSCEQNLNHDAMYWYRQDPGQGLRLIYYSQIVNDFQKGDIAEGYSVSREKKESFPLTVTSAQKNPTAFYLCASRGQGIYGYTFGSGTRLTVV.

This clone was seen a single time. The chain recombines TRBV7-2 with TRBJ1-2, with D possibly being TRBD1 (6 bases). The CDR3 runs 15 residues. The ends were cut back, 1 base at V and 4 bases at J, with 13 bases in the middle. Germline V CDR1 and CDR2: SGHTA, FQGNSA. The CDR3: CASSLGGGSGYGYTF. In nucleotides, the CDR3 is TGTGCCAGCAGCTTAGGTGGGGGCTCTGGCTATGGCTACACCTTC.

The chain joins TRBV5-1 to TRBJ1-3, with TRBD1 identical over 9 bases. Germline V lookup: CDR1 SGHRS, CDR2 YFSETQ. The CDR3 covers 18 residues. Trimming took 5 bases from V and 0 from J; bases not matched to a gene: 12. CDR3 residues: CASSLRPPGQGSGNTIYF. The CDR3 nucleotides read TGCGCCAGCAGTCTGAGGCCTCCGGGACAGGGCTCTGGAAACACCATATATTTT.

The chain carries TRBV15 and TRBJ1-1; 8 bases are shared with TRBD1. V lost 0 bases and J lost 3; bases outside the gene matches: 3. Germline CDR1 reads LNHNV; CDR2 reads YYDKDF (reference sequence). The CDR3 extends over 15 amino acids. The CDR3 sequence is CATSREAGGYTEAFF. DNA of the CDR3: TGTGCCACCAGCAGAGAGGCAGGGGGCTACACTGAAGCTTTCTTT.

The chain recombines TRBV10-3 with TRBJ1-1, with D uncertain. The CDR3 sequence is 14 residues long. Germline V lookup: CDR1 ENHRY, CDR2 SYGVKD. The V and J ends lost 4 bases and 0 bases respectively, with 9 bases between them. This CDR3 is CAISGSGVNTEAFF. The CDR3, as DNA: TGTGCCATCAGTGGGTCGGGAGTGAACACTGAAGCTTTCTTT.

The chain uses TRBV5-5 and TRBJ2-7; tentatively, D is TRBD2 (6 bases). V lost 0 bases to trimming and J lost 0 bases, with 10 bases between them. From germline, CDR1 is SGHKS and CDR2 YYEKEE (reference sequence). The CDR3 runs 15 residues. This CDR3 is CASSLAGGSSYEQYF. Written as DNA, the CDR3 is TGTGCCAGCAGCTTGGCCGGGGGAAGCTCCTACGAGCAGTACTTC.

The chain uses TRBV15 and TRBJ1-5; tentatively, D is TRBD1 (6 bases). Trimming left V 0 bases short and J 1 base short, with 16 bases between. The CDR3 loop spans 18 amino acids. Germline V gene data show CDR1 as LNHNV and CDR2 as YYDKDF (reference sequence). The chain's CDR3 is CATSRDRGAKRSNQPQHF. CDR3 sequence (DNA): TGTGCCACCAGCAGAGATCGGGGGGCCAAGCGGAGCAATCAGCCCCAGCATTTT.

For the CDR3, the DNA is TGTGCCAGTACCGAGACAGGGGGCGACGGCAATCAGCCCCAGCATTTT. It encodes CASTETGGDGNQPQHF. The V and J genes are TRBV19 and TRBJ1-5; 10 positions agree with TRBD1. V trimming: 7 bases; J trimming: 2 bases; junction bases outside the gene matches: 8. Germline CDR1 LNHDA, CDR2 SQIVND (reference sequence). CDR3 length equals 16 residues.

This chain uses TRBV2 with TRBJ2-3; D may be TRBD2 (5 bases). The CDR3 is 13 residues long. The V end was cut by 7 bases, the J end by 3 bases, with 11 bases between. Germline assignment: CDR1 SNHLY and CDR2 FYNNEI. Here the CDR3 DNA reads TGTGCCAGCACGACCAGGAGGACAGATACGCAGTATTTT. Its translation: CASTTRRTDTQYF.

J is TRBJ2-7 and V is TRBV6-1, with a possible D match to TRBD2 (5 bases). The CDR3 has 14 amino acids. The V end lost 3 bases, the J end lost 2 bases, and 11 bases lay between the germline ends. The germline V gene encodes CDR1 MNHNS and CDR2 SASEGT. The CDR3 nucleotides read TGTGCCAGCAGTGACCGAGGGAAAACCTACGAGCAGTACTTC. Encoded protein: CASSDRGKTYEQYF.

A single count supports this clone. The chain joins TRBV6-6 to TRBJ1-2, with 7 bases identical to TRBD1. V shed 8 bases, J shed 4 bases, and the junction held 7 bases outside the gene matches. The CDR3 totals 13 residues. Looked up from germline, CDR1 is MNHNY and CDR2 is SVGAGI (reference sequence). DNA of the CDR3: TGTGCCAGCTGTGAGGGGGCCGGCTATGGCTACACCTTC. Its protein product is CASCEGAGYGYTF.